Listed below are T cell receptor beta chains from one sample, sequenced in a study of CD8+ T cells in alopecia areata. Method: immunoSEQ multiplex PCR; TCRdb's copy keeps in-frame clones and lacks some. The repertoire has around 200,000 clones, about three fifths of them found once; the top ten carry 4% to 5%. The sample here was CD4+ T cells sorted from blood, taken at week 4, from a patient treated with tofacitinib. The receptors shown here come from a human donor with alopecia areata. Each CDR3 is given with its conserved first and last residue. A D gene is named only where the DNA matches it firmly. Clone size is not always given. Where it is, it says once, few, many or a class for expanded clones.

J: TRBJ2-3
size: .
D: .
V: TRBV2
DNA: TGTGCCAGCAGTGAAGCGAGGACCTCAGGCACAGATACGCAGTATTTT
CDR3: CASSEARTSGTDTQYF

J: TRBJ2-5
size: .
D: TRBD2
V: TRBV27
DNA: TGTGCCAGCAGTCTAGCGGGGGCACTAGAGACCCAGTACTTC
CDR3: CASSLAGALETQYF

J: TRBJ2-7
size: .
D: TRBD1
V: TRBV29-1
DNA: TGCAGCGTTGGGATTCCGGGACAGGCCCCCTACGAGCAGTACTTC
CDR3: CSVGIPGQAPYEQYF

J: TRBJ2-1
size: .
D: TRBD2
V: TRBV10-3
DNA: TGTGCCATCAGTGAGACTAGCGGGGGGGTGAGCTCCTACAATGAGCAGTTCTTC
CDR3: CAISETSGGVSSYNEQFF

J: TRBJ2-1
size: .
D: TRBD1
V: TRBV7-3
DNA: TGTGCCAGCAGCCATGGGACAGGGTCCTACAATGAGCAGTTCTTC
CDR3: CASSHGTGSYNEQFF

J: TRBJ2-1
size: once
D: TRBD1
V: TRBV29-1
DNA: TGCAGCGTTGGAAGGGACAGGGAGTTCTTC
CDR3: CSVGRDREFF

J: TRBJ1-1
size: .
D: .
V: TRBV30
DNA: TGTGCCTGGAGTGCCTTCGGGAACACTGAAGCTTTCTTT
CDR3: CAWSAFGNTEAFF

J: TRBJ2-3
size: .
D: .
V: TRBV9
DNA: TGTGCCAGCAGCGTTTCCGGAACTAGCACAGATACGCAGTATTTT
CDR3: CASSVSGTSTDTQYF

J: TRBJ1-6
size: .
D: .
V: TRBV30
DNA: TGTGCCTGGAGTGTCGAGGGATTAGGGTCACCCCTCCACTTT
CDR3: CAWSVEGLGSPLHF

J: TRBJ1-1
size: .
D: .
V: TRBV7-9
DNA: TGTGCCAGCAGCCTCCGCGGAGGCATCAGAGACACTGAAGCTTTCTTT
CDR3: CASSLRGGIRDTEAFF

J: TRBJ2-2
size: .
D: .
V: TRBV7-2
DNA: TGTGCCAGCAGCTTGATGGGGGGTTCAACCGGGGAGCTGTTTTTT
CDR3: CASSLMGGSTGELFF

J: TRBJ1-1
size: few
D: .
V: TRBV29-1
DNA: TGCAGCGTCAAAGCCACGGTCGCAAACACTGAAGCTTTCTTT
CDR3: CSVKATVANTEAFF

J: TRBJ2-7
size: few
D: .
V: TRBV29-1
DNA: TGCAGCGTTTCCGGAGGTTCTGCCATGACCTACGAGCAGTACTTC
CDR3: CSVSGGSAMTYEQYF

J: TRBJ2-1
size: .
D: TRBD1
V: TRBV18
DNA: TGTGCCAGCTCACCAATTCTTGGACAGGGAGTCAATGAGCAGTTCTTC
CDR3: CASSPILGQGVNEQFF

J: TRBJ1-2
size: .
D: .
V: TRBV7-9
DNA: TGTGCCAGCAGCTTAGGGACAGAGTATGGCTACACCTTC
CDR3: CASSLGTEYGYTF

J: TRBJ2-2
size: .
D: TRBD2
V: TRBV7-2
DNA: TGTGCCAGCAGCCCCATGACTAGCTTCCACGGGGAGCTGTTTTTT
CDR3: CASSPMTSFHGELFF

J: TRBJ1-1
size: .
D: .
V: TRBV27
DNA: TGTGCCAGCAGTTTAAGACCCCCGGGGAACACTGAAGCTTTCTTT
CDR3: CASSLRPPGNTEAFF

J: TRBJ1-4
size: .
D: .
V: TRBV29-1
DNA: TGCAGCGTTGGAAAGGGGGGGGAAAAACTGTTTTTT
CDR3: CSVGKGGEKLFF

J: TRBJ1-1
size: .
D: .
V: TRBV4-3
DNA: TGCGCCAGCAGCCAAGATCTAGGCAGTGAAGCTTTCTTT
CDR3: CASSQDLGSEAFF

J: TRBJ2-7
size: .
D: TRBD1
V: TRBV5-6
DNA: TGTGCCAGCAGCAGGGACAGGGTGGTTCCCTACGAGCAGTACTTC
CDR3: CASSRDRVVPYEQYF

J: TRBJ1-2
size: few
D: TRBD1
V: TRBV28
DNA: TGTGCCAGCAGTCCGGGGACAGGACTGCAACCAAACTATGGCTACACCTTC
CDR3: CASSPGTGLQPNYGYTF

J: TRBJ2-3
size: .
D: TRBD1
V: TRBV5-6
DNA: TGTGCCAGCAGCTCTTACAGGGGGATAGCCACAGATACGCAGTATTTT
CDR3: CASSSYRGIATDTQYF

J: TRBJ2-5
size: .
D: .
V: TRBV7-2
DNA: TGTGCCAGCAGCCTTGGGACCAGGGAGACCCAGTACTTC
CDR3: CASSLGTRETQYF

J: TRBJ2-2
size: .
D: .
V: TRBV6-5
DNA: TGTGCCAGCAGATGGACCGGGGAGCTGTTTTTT
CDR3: CASRWTGELFF

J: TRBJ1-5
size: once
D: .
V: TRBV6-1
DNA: TGTGCCAGCAGGACATATCTGAATCAGCCCCAGCATTTT
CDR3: CASRTYLNQPQHF

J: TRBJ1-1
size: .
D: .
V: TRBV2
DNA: TGTGCCAGCCATACAGGAGGGAGAGAGATGAACACTGAAGCTTTCTTT
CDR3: CASHTGGREMNTEAFF

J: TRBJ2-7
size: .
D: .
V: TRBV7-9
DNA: TGTGCCAGCAGCTCGGGACTTACGCGGGAGCAGTACTTC
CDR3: CASSSGLTREQYF

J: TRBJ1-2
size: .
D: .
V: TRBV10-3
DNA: TGTGCCATCAGTGAGTACAGGCCTGGGGCAAAGGGCTACACCTTC
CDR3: CAISEYRPGAKGYTF

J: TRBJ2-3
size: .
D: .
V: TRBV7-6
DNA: TGTGCCAGCAGCTTAGACGGTCGTAGCACAGATACGCAGTATTTT
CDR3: CASSLDGRSTDTQYF

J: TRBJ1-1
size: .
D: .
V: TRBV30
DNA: TGTGCCTGGAGTGTAACGACCTACGGAACTGAAGCTTTCTTT
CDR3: CAWSVTTYGTEAFF

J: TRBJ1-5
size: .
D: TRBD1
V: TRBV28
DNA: TGTGCCAGCAGTCTAACAGGGGAAGGCAATCAGCCCCAGCATTTT
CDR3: CASSLTGEGNQPQHF

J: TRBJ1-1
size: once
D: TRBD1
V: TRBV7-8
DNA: TGTGCCAGCAGCTTATGGGCAGGGGGAATGAACACTGAAGCTTTCTTT
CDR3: CASSLWAGGMNTEAFF

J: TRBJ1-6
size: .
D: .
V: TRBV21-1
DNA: .
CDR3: CASVAGGNSPLHF

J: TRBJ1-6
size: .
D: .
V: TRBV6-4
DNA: TGTGCCAGCAGTGACAGGGCCGATGATAATTCACCCCTCCACTTT
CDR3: CASSDRADDNSPLHF

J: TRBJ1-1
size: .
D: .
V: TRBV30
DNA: TGTGCCTGGAGGTCGGTACAGAATGAAGCTTTCTTT
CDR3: CAWRSVQNEAFF

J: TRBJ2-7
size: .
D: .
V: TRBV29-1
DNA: TGCAGCGTTGTGCTCCTGAACGAGCAGTACTTC
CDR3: CSVVLLNEQYF

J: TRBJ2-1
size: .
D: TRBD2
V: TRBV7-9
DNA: TGTGCCAGCAGTCGTAGCGGACTCACAGCGGGGTCCCTGGTCTTCTTC
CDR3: CASSRSGLTAGSLVFF

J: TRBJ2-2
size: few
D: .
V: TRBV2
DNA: TGTGCCAGCAGTATAGAGAACACCGGGGAGCTGTTTTTT
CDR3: CASSIENTGELFF

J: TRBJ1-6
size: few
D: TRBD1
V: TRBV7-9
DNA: TGTGCCAGCAGCCCCGGACAGGGACGGCCACCCCTCCACTTT
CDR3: CASSPGQGRPPLHF

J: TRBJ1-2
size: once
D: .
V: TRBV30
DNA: TGTGCCTGGAGTGACAACGGGTTGCTCGGCTACACCTTC
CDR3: CAWSDNGLLGYTF

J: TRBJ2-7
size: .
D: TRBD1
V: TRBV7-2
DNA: TGTGCCAGCAGCCCCGGGACAGCGGCCGAGCAGTACTTC
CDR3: CASSPGTAAEQYF

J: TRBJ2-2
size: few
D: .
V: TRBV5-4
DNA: TGTGCCAGCAGGAATGAGTTCGCGAACACCGGGGAGCTGTTTTTT
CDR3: CASRNEFANTGELFF

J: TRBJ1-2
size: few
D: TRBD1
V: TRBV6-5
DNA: TGTGCCAGCAGTTACTCGACAGGGGCCGGTAACTATGGCTACACCTTC
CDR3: CASSYSTGAGNYGYTF

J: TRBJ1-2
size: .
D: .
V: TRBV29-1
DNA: TGCAGCCTTGGGAGCGTAGATGGCTACACCTTC
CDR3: CSLGSVDGYTF

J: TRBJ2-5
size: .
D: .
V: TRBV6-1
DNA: TGTGCCAGCAGTGAAGGGCTCGGCAGCGACCAAGAGACCCAGTACTTC
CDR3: CASSEGLGSDQETQYF

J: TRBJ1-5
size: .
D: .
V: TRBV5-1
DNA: TGCGCCAGCAGCCCGGGCCCTAGCAATCAGCCCCAGCATTTT
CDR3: CASSPGPSNQPQHF

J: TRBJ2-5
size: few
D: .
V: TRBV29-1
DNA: TGCAGCGTTACCAGGGGAGGGGAGACCCAGTACTTC
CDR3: CSVTRGGETQYF

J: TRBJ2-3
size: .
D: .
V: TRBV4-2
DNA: TGTGCCAGCAGCCAAGCGGGTTTTATCGATACGCAGTATTTT
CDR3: CASSQAGFIDTQYF

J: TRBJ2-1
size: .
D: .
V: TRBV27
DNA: TGTGCCAGCAGTATTCGCCTAGGGGGTTGGAGCTACAATGAGCAGTTCTTC
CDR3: CASSIRLGGWSYNEQFF

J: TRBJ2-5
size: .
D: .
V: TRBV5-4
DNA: TGTGCCAGCAGCGTGGGACTTGAAGAGACCCAGTACTTC
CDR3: CASSVGLEETQYF

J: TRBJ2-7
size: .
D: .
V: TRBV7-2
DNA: TGTGCCAGCAGCCGTTCGGTTTACGAGCAGTACTTC
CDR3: CASSRSVYEQYF

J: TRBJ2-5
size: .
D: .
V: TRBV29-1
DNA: TGCAGCGTACTAAGGACAGAACAAGAGACCCAGTACTTC
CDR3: CSVLRTEQETQYF

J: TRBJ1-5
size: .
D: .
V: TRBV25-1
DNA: TGTGCCAGCAGTGAGGTAGGGAAACAGCCCCAGCATTTT
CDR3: CASSEVGKQPQHF

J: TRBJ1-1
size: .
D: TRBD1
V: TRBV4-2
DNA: TGTGCCAGCAGCCAAGTGACAGGGGGGACTGAAGCTTTCTTT
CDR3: CASSQVTGGTEAFF

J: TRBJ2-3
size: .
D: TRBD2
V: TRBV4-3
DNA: TGCGCCAGCAGCCCACGACTAGCGCCAACAGATACGCAGTATTTT
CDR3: CASSPRLAPTDTQYF

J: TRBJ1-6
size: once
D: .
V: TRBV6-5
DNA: TGTGCCAGCAGTTACCTGGCCCCGTTATATAATTCACCCCTCCACTTT
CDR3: CASSYLAPLYNSPLHF

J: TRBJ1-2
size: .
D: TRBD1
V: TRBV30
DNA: TGTGCCTGGAGTAGGACAGGGGACGGCTACACCTTC
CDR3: CAWSRTGDGYTF

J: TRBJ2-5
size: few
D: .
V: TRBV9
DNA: TGTGCCAGCAGCGTAGGCGGAAATTCCCAAGAGACCCAGTACTTC
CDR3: CASSVGGNSQETQYF